These 24 T cell receptor beta chains share one sample of origin, sequenced in a study of molecular identifiers for immune sequencing clone quantification. TCRdb redid the calling of the PCR reads with MiXCR, one entry per CDR3 protein. Of over 300,000 distinct CDR3 sequences listed, about 22% were seen once; the top ten hold 0.65% to 0.95%. Sequencing was done on a sample of naive CD8+ T cells from blood, with Jurkat cell RNA spiked in. Subset here: FACS-sorted CD8+CD4-CCR7+CD45RA+ naive T cells. The receptor set was obtained from a human donor in good health. Some libraries in this study had Jurkat cell RNA spiked in.

The table lists this clonotype with many counts. The rearrangement links TRBV6-2 or TRBV6-3 to TRBJ2-4, with D possibly being TRBD2 (5 bases). The ends were cut back, 2 bases at V and 1 base at J, with 6 bases in the middle. Germline CDR1 MNHEY, CDR2 SVGEGT. This CDR3 is 14 amino acids long. CDR3 region: CASSYDYAKNIQYF. The CDR3 region has the DNA TGTGCCAGCAGTTACGACTACGCCAAAAACATTCAGTACTTC.

A few counts support this clonotype. The V gene is TRBV7-2, the J gene TRBJ2-7; D unclear. Germline CDR1 SGHTA, CDR2 FQGNSA. CDR3 size: 13 residues. V gave up 5 bases and J gave up 3 bases, with 11 bases separating them. The CDR3 loop reads CASSAIDGYEQYF. As DNA, the CDR3 is TGTGCCAGCAGCGCCATCGACGGCTACGAGCAGTACTTC. Full variable domain (remainder filled in from reference TRBV7-2 and TRBJ2-7): GAGVSQSPSNKVTEKGKDVELRCDPISGHTALYWYRQSLGQGLEFLIYFQGNSAPDKSGLPSDRFSAERTGGSVSTLTIQRTQQEDSAVYLCASSAIDGYEQYFGPGTRLTVT.

The V gene is TRBV2, the J gene TRBJ1-1; tentative D call: TRBD1 (6 bases). CDR1 and CDR2 (germline): SNHLY, FYNNEI. With 3 bases removed from V and 1 base from J, the gap between germline ends came to 18 bases. This CDR3 has 17 amino acids. CDR3 DNA: TGTGCCAGCAGTGAGAACTGGGGGCAGGGATCGAACACTGAAGCTTTCTTT. Amino acid sequence: CASSENWGQGSNTEAFF.

This clonotype showed up just a few times. This chain uses TRBV11-2 with TRBJ2-3; D is possibly TRBD1 or TRBD2 (5 bases each). The CDR3 runs to 15 residues. Germline lookup yields CDR1 SGHAT and CDR2 FQNNGV. V was clipped by 5 bases and J by 0 bases, with 12 bases between them. CDR3 in DNA: TGTGCCAGCAGCCCAGGATGGGGGAGCACAGATACGCAGTATTTT. Amino acids: CASSPGWGSTDTQYF. Filled out from reference TRBV11-2 and TRBJ2-3, the complete variable domain reads EAGVAQSPRYKIIEKRQSVAFWCNPISGHATLYWYQQILGQGPKLLIQFQNNGVVDDSQLPKDRFSAERLKGVDSTLKIQPAKLEDSAVYLCASSPGWGSTDTQYFGPGTRLTVL.

Only a few counts were recorded for this clonotype. The CDR3 bases are TGCAGCGTTGAAGGGGCCGTTTCTGGGACAGTGGTTTACCCACAGAACACTGAAGCTTTCTTT. Residues: CSVEGAVSGTVVYPQNTEAFF. The gene calls are TRBV29-1 and TRBJ1-1, with TRBD1 matching over 7 bases. This CDR3 region has 21 residues. Losses at the gene ends were 1 base for V and 1 base for J; bases not matched to a gene: 24. Germline-derived CDR1 and CDR2 are SQVTM and ANQGSEA.

The rearrangement uses TRBV25-1 and TRBJ2-3, with 12 bases lining up with TRBD1. Per the germline V gene, CDR1 is MGHDK and CDR2 is SYGVNS. This CDR3 has 18 amino acids. J gave up 4 bases and V 5 bases, and 13 bases lay outside the gene matches. The CDR3 DNA reads as TGTGCCAGCAGTAAACCGGGACAGGGGGCGCGATACGCAGATACGCAGTATTTT. Protein: CASSKPGQGARYADTQYF.

About this clonotype: The germline gene is not matched at one end of the junction; a read error may be the cause. V and J are TRBV3-1 and TRBJ1-1; D is perhaps TRBD1 (5 bases). Germline CDR1 reads LGHDT; CDR2 reads YNNKEL (reference sequence). The CDR3 contains 14 residues. CDR3 region: CASSPYDWGTEAIF. DNA for the CDR3: TGTGCCAGCAGCCCATACGACTGGGGCACTGAAGCTATCTTT.

A single count supports this clonotype. Just one base apart from a much larger clone, this may be a read error. The V gene is TRBV13, the J gene TRBJ2-5, with 7 nucleotides matching TRBD2. The CDR3 loop spans 13 amino acids. CDR1 is PRHDT and CDR2 is FYEKMQ in the germline V gene (reference sequence). DNA for the CDR3: TGTACCAGCAGCTTAGGACTAGAAGAGACCCAGTACTTC. It is translated as CTSSLGLEETQYF.

CDR3 sequence (DNA): TGTGCCAGCAGTCCCTTTGACACGCTGAACACTGAAGCTTTCTTT. Its protein is CASSPFDTLNTEAFF. V and J are TRBV12-3 or TRBV12-4 and TRBJ1-1; no firm D call. Trimming removed 5 bases at V and 0 bases at J, with 13 bases between. The CDR3 has 15 amino acids.

Notes on this clonotype: One base away lies a much larger clone, so this may be a sequencing read error. The chain recombines TRBV7-9 with TRBJ2-3; D is possibly TRBD1 (6 bases). CDR1 and CDR2 (germline): SEHNR, FQNEAQ (reference sequence). With 0 bases removed from V and 1 base from J, the gap between germline ends came to 14 bases. The CDR3 totals 17 residues. CDR3 loop: CASSLAYDRKGTDTQYF. CDR3 DNA: TGTGCCAGCAGCTTAGCGTACGACAGGAAAGGCACAGATACGCAGTATTTT.

This clonotype showed up just a few times. The CDR3 protein is CASSWVGVYTGELFF. The CDR3 DNA reads as TGTGCCAGCAGCTGGGTAGGGGTTTACACCGGGGAGCTGTTTTTT. V gene TRBV27 combines with J gene TRBJ2-2; D is perhaps TRBD1 (5 bases). V was pared by 6 bases and J by 3 bases, with 14 bases between. The CDR3 loop spans 15 amino acids. Germline-derived CDR1 and CDR2 are MNHEY and SMNVEV (reference sequence).

The chain recombines TRBV4-1 with TRBJ2-5, with unresolved D. Germline values: CDR1 MGHRA, CDR2 YSYEKL. V lost 4 bases, J lost 1 base, and 10 bases lay in between. There are 14 residues in the CDR3. CDR3 residues: CASSPLVGQETQYF. The CDR3 nucleotides are TGCGCCAGCAGCCCCCTGGTAGGCCAAGAGACCCAGTACTTC.

The table lists this clonotype with many counts. The rearrangement links TRBV5-6 to TRBJ2-3, with TRBD2 matching 9 bases. This CDR3 region has 15 residues. Trimming removed 0 bases from V and 5 bases from J; junction bases left unmatched: 4. Germline V gives CDR1 SGHDT, CDR2 YYEEEE. This CDR3 reads CASSLEVTSGDTQYF. The CDR3 DNA reads as TGTGCCAGCAGCTTGGAGGTGACTAGCGGAGATACGCAGTATTTT.

The chain joins TRBV6-2 or TRBV6-3 to TRBJ2-1; TRBD1 agrees at 9 bases. The germline CDR1 and CDR2 sequences are MNHEY and SVGEGT. This CDR3 is built from 15 residues. V lost 6 bases, J lost 7 bases, and 10 bases stayed unmatched. The CDR3 is CASSTPQGAVNEQFF. CDR3 in DNA: TGTGCCAGCAGCACCCCACAGGGGGCGGTTAATGAGCAGTTCTTC.

This clonotype turned up a few times. J is TRBJ2-3 and V is TRBV6-2 or TRBV6-3, with D possibly being TRBD1 (5 bases). Trimming cost V 0 bases and J 3 bases, with 13 bases left between them. Germline assignment: CDR1 MNHEY and CDR2 SVGEGT. The CDR3 sequence is 16 residues long. CDR3 loop: CASSYSSWQGTDTQYF. Here the CDR3 DNA reads TGTGCCAGCAGTTACTCGAGTTGGCAGGGAACAGATACGCAGTATTTT.

This clonotype was detected a few times. The chain is built from TRBV30 and TRBJ2-1; D unresolved. CDR3 length equals 11 residues. Looked up from germline, CDR1 is GTSNPN and CDR2 is SVGIG (reference sequence). Trimming left V 2 bases short and J 8 bases short, with 7 bases between. The CDR3 protein is CAWSLTHEQFF. DNA of the CDR3: TGTGCCTGGAGTTTGACCCATGAGCAGTTCTTC.

This clonotype came up many times. J is TRBJ1-1 and V is TRBV15; a weak D match, TRBD1 (5 bases). In germline, CDR1 is LNHNV, CDR2 YYDKDF (reference sequence). The CDR3 spans 16 residues. Deletions cut 1 base from V and 5 bases from J, with 17 bases between. CDR3 region: CATSRGLRELGTEAFF. The CDR3, as DNA: TGTGCCACCAGCAGAGGACTCAGGGAATTGGGAACTGAAGCTTTCTTT.

This clonotype was detected many times. J is TRBJ2-7 and V is TRBV5-6; 13 bases align to TRBD2. J lost 0 bases, V lost 4 bases, and 4 bases had no gene match. Germline CDR1 reads SGHDT; CDR2 reads YYEEEE. There are 16 residues in the CDR3. CDR3 DNA sequence: TGTGCCAGCAGCCTGGGACTAGCGGGGCTCTCCTACGAGCAGTACTTC. Translation: CASSLGLAGLSYEQYF. Complete variable domain (other parts from reference TRBV5-6 and TRBJ2-7): DAGVTQSPTHLIKTRGQQVTLRCSPKSGHDTVSWYQQALGQGPQFIFQYYEEEERQRGNFPDRFSGHQFPNYSSELNVNALLLGDSALYLCASSLGLAGLSYEQYFGPGTRLTVT.

This clonotype was detected once. The chain recombines TRBV6-2 or TRBV6-3 with TRBJ1-5; no reliable D call. This CDR3 is built from 15 residues. V was shortened by 2 bases and J by 0 bases, with 8 bases between the two germline ends. The germline V gene has CDR1 MNHEY and CDR2 SVGEGT. In DNA, the CDR3 is TGTGCCAGCAGTTACGGCACAGCTAGCAATCAGCCCCAGCATTTT. Its protein is CASSYGTASNQPQHF.

The rearrangement uses TRBV11-2 and TRBJ2-3; D perhaps matches TRBD1 (6 bases). The CDR3 loop spans 13 amino acids. Germline V gives CDR1 SGHAT, CDR2 FQNNGV. V lost 5 bases, J lost 4 bases, and 10 bases lay in between. CDR3 sequence reads: CASSGDTSDTQYF. The DNA of the CDR3 is TGTGCCAGCAGCGGGGACACTTCAGATACGCAGTATTTT. Drawing the rest from reference TRBV11-2 and TRBJ2-3, the complete variable domain is EAGVAQSPRYKIIEKRQSVAFWCNPISGHATLYWYQQILGQGPKLLIQFQNNGVVDDSQLPKDRFSAERLKGVDSTLKIQPAKLEDSAVYLCASSGDTSDTQYFGPGTRLTVL.

The sample holds one count of this clonotype. A read error may explain this, as a much larger clone is one base away. V gene TRBV4-1 combines with J gene TRBJ2-7; D not resolved. The CDR3 loop spans 14 amino acids. Looked up from germline, CDR1 is MGHRA and CDR2 is YSYEKL. CDR3: CANSQDDGLYEQYF. As DNA, the CDR3 is TGCGCCAACAGCCAAGATGACGGGCTTTACGAGCAGTACTTC.

The chain has TRBV7-3 and TRBJ2-1; D perhaps matches TRBD1 (6 bases). Germline assignment: CDR1 SGHTA and CDR2 FQGTGA. Deletions cut 4 bases from V and 5 bases from J, with 9 bases between. The CDR3 contains 13 residues. CDR3 amino acids: CASSSPGDNEQFF. In DNA, the CDR3 is TGTGCCAGCAGCTCCCCAGGGGACAATGAGCAGTTCTTC.

This clonotype turned up a few times. This chain connects TRBV10-1 to TRBJ2-3; 10 nucleotides align to TRBD2. The CDR3 runs 13 residues. Unmatched junction bases numbered 6, after V lost 7 bases and J lost 8 bases. Germline lookup yields CDR1 WNHNN and CDR2 SYGVQD (reference sequence). In DNA, the CDR3 is TGCGCCAGCAAAGCGGGGGGGCCTTTTACGCAGTATTTT. Translating gives CASKAGGPFTQYF.

This clonotype was counted ten times or more. V is TRBV29-1 and J is TRBJ2-3; D call uncertain. The CDR3 spans 10 residues. The V and J ends lost 4 bases and 7 bases respectively, with 6 bases between them. Per germline, CDR1 SQVTM and CDR2 ANQGSEA. The CDR3, as DNA: TGCAGCGTTGTAGAGAATACGCAGTATTTT. Its protein product is CSVVENTQYF.